This TCR beta chain was identified in a study of tumor and adjacent non-tumor tissue in lung cancer. For the study at large: Stage I to III disease affected ten to eleven men and about 5 women aged about 31 to 85. Study-level points and caveats: Top 100 clones took a larger repertoire share in normal lung. TCR diversity was significantly greater in tumor than normal lung tissue.

The library came from three nested PCR rounds adapted from ARM-PCR protocols. Using its own MiXCR run on the multiplex PCR reads, TCRdb lists one record per CDR3 protein. The profile shows some 51,000 distinct CDR3 sequences, about 68% of them singletons. The template was RNA from unsorted bulk tissue. This non-tumor lung sample came from over 3 cm beyond the tumor edge. Donors were chemotherapy-naive, newly diagnosed lung cancer surgical patients in China, August–late 2014. Concerning this clonotype: Its cognate antigen is unknown. A read error is possible here, since a much larger clone lies one base away.

The sequenced material came from distant non-tumor lung tissue. The source of this sequence is a woman in her sixties or seventies with non-small cell lung cancer.

DNA for the CDR3: TGCGCCAGCAGATTGAGGTCTACTGCCTACGAGCAGTACTTC. It specifies CASRLRSTAYEQYF. V is TRBV5-1 and J is TRBJ2-7; the D is unclear. In germline, CDR1 is SGHRS, CDR2 YFSETQ. The ends were cut back, 5 bases at V and 2 bases at J, with 14 bases in the middle. CDR3 length: 14 residues.